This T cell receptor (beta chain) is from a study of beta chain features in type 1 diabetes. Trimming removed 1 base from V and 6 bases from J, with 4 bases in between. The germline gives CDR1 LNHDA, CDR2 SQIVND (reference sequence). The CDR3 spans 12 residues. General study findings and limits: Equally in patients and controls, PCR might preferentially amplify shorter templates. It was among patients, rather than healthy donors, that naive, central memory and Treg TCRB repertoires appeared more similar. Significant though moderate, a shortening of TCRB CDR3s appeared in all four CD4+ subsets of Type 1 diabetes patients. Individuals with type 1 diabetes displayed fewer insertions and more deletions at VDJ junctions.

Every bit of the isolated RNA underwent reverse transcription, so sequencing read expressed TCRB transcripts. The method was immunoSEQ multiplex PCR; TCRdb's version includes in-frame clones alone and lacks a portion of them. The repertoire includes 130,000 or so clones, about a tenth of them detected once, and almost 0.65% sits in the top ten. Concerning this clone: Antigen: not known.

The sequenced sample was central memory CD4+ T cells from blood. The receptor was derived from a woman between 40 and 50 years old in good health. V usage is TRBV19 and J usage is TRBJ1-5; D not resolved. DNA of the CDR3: TGTGCCAGTAGTATAGGCGGTCAGCCCCAGCATTTT. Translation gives CASSIGGQPQHF.